This T cell receptor (beta chain) derives from a study of T cells in women clearing cervical HPV infection. As for the study in general: Case blood was drawn when the lesion was first found; control blood after infection became undetectable. For cases, blood was sampled a median around 140 days after lesion detection, interquartile range about 90 to 200 days. The study, taken as a whole, reports: CIN3+ cases had significantly higher TCR richness than controls; evenness did not differ.

Assay: immunoSEQ multiplex PCR; the TCRdb copy retains only in-frame clones and omits some. This sample contains about 45,000 clones. As to this clone: Its antigen is as yet unknown. The observed sequence ends 3 residues before the CDR3 terminus, with the missing tail filled in from the germline J gene.

The CDR3 has 16 residues. J gave up 4 bases and V 0 bases, and 9 bases lay outside the gene matches. From germline, CDR1 is MNHEY and CDR2 SVGEGT. MY09/MY11 PCR detected cervical HPV DNA; dot-blot assigned genotypes. The sequence was collected from a woman between 18 and 70 years old with a cervical HPV16 infection that either progressed to CIN3+ or cleared (not recorded which). The chain has TRBV6-2 or TRBV6-3 and TRBJ2-7, with 7 bases identical to TRBD2. Sample: blood buffy coat. The CDR3 is CASSYSTSDLRYEQYF. The CDR3 DNA, read in part, is TGTGCCAGCAGTTACTCTACTAGCGACCTCCGTTACGAG.